The 5 T cell receptor beta chains reported below all come from one sample, sequenced in a study of T cell responses to AZD1222 COVID-19 vaccine. Generated by immunoSEQ multiplex PCR, the TCRdb table keeps only in-frame clones and is missing some. This sample has over 65,000 clones, with around 92% found just once. The sample in question was peripheral blood, obtained on day 0 of MenACWY control vaccination. The receptors originated from an adult in good health.

The chain carries TRBV4-3 and TRBJ2-7, with 13 positions matching TRBD2. Trimming took 6 bases from V and 5 from J; bases not matched to a gene: 4. CDR3 length equals 14 residues. The germline CDR1 and CDR2 sequences are LGHNA and YSLEER. The chain's CDR3 is CASSRTSGSHEQYF. The CDR3 nucleotides are TGCGCCAGCAGTCGGACTAGCGGGAGCCACGAGCAGTACTTC.

This clone came up a few times. The chain employs TRBV11-1 and TRBJ2-3; 7 nucleotides agree with TRBD2. Germline CDR1 and CDR2: SGHAT and FQDESV (reference sequence). V was pared by 0 bases and J by 1 base, with 4 bases of the junction left unmatched. The CDR3 length is 16 residues. The CDR3 coding sequence is TGTGCCAGCAGCTTAGCAAGAGCGGGGCGCACAGATACGCAGTATTTT. Residues: CASSLARAGRTDTQYF.

V and J are TRBV4-3 and TRBJ1-4, with D unresolved. CDR3 length: 16 residues. Germline CDR1 LGHNA, CDR2 YSLEER. The V gene lost 0 bases and the J gene lost 8 bases, with 16 bases spanning the gap. CDR3 region: CASSQDLRQIGEKLFF. For the CDR3, the DNA is TGCGCCAGCAGCCAAGATCTCCGCCAGATTGGAGAAAAACTGTTTTTT.

The chain uses TRBV5-1 and TRBJ1-6; possibly TRBD1 for D (6 bases). The germline V and J ends were trimmed by 4 bases and 0 bases, with 8 bases remaining between them. The CDR3 length is 15 residues. CDR1 is SGHRS and CDR2 is YFSETQ in the germline V gene. CDR3: CASSLDSSYNSPLHF. The CDR3 coding sequence is TGCGCCAGCAGCCTGGACAGCTCCTATAATTCACCCCTCCACTTT.

The chain carries TRBV7-2 and TRBJ1-6; TRBD1 might be the D (5 bases). Trimming removed 5 bases at V and 10 bases at J, with 18 bases between. The CDR3 totals 15 residues. Germline CDR1 is SGHTA and CDR2 is FQGNSA. The CDR3 spells CASSAGLGIGSPLHF. In DNA, the CDR3 is TGTGCCAGCAGCGCAGGGCTGGGAATAGGATCACCCCTCCACTTT.